This TCR beta chain was found in a study of blood T cell repertoires in COVID-19. In the study overall: Spain, Italy and the United States supplied samples that represented acute and convalescent COVID-19.

Germline CDR1 reads MNHEY; CDR2 reads SVGAGI. This CDR3 has 13 amino acids. V was trimmed by 6 bases and J by 5 bases, leaving 13 bases between them. Enrollees, roughly 18 to 89 years old, lived in approximately 25 US areas. Authors' methods: Reference gene primer amplification gave estimated nucleated cell counts. Clones were sequenced by immunoSEQ multiplex PCR, and TCRdb holds only the in-frame ones, with some missing. The D gene and trimming were derived from the DNA, and the V and J assignments and clone size from that table. The sample has fewer than 250,000 clones, about nine tenths seen once; the top ten hold just over 2.5%.

This receptor was taken from a woman in her thirties with acute COVID-19. Sequences were obtained from PBMCs or T cells enriched from blood (not recorded which). The chain recombines TRBV6-5 with TRBJ1-2; unclear D gene. The CDR3 loop reads CASRDGGSYGYTF. The CDR3 DNA sequence: TGTGCCAGCAGGGACGGAGGATCATATGGCTACACCTTC.